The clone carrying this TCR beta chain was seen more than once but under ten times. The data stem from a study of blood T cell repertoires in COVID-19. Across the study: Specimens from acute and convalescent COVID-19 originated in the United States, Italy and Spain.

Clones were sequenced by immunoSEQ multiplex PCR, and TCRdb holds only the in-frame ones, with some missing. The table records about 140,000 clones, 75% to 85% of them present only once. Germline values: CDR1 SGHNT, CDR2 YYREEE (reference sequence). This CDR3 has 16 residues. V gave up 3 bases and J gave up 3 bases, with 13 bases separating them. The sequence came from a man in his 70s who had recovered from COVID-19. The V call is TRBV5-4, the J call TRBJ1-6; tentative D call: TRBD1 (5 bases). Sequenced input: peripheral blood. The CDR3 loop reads CASSSGGSRYNSPLHF. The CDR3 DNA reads TGTGCCAGCAGCTCCGGGGGATCTCGCTATAATTCACCCCTCCACTTT.